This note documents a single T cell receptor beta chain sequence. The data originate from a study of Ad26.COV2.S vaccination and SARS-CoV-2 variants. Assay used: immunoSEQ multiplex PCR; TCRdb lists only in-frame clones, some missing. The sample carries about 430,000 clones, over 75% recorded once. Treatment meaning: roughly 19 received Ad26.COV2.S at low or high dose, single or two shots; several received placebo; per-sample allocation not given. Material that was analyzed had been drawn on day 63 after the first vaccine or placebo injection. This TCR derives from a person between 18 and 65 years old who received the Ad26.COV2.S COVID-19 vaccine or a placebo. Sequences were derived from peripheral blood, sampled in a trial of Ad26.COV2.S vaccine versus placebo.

The CDR3 protein is CASSSWTGRQETQYF. CDR3 nucleotide sequence: TGTGCCAGCAGCTCCTGGACAGGGCGACAAGAGACCCAGTACTTC. The chain couples TRBV7-9 to TRBJ2-5; TRBD1 aligns across 8 bases. J was trimmed by 2 bases and V by 4 bases; bases with no gene match: 6. CDR3 length equals 15 residues. Germline loops: CDR1 SEHNR, CDR2 FQNEAQ (reference sequence).